A selection of T cell receptor beta chains follows, all from one sample in a study of cytomegalovirus exposure and HLA in healthy donors. Repertoires were generated with immunoSEQ multiplex PCR, while TCRdb's copy carries only in-frame clones and drops some. Of 55,000 to 80,000 clones in the sample, about four fifths are singletons; the top ten hold 1.9%. The source material was PBMCs. These receptors were collected from a man aged 18 to 29 in good health and CMV-seronegative. The CDR3 runs from the conserved cysteine through the conserved F or W. A D gene is named only where the DNA matches it firmly. Rows give clone size only sometimes, using once, few, many, or a class for an expanded clone.

D gene: NA
clone size: NA
J gene: TRBJ2-1
V gene: TRBV19
CDR3 protein: CASSIPPHSYNEQFF
CDR3 DNA: TGTGCCAGTAGTATCCCCCCCCACTCCTACAATGAGCAGTTCTTC

D gene: NA
clone size: once
J gene: TRBJ2-7
V gene: TRBV18
CDR3 protein: CASSTGSYEQYF
CDR3 DNA: TGTGCCAGCTCTACAGGGTCCTACGAGCAGTACTTC

D gene: TRBD2
clone size: NA
J gene: TRBJ2-1
V gene: TRBV7-9
CDR3 protein: CASSLGTSVYNEQFF
CDR3 DNA: TGTGCCAGCAGCTTAGGTACTAGCGTCTACAATGAGCAGTTCTTC

D gene: NA
clone size: NA
J gene: TRBJ2-3
V gene: TRBV9
CDR3 protein: CASSVASGAYTDTQYF
CDR3 DNA: TGTGCCAGCAGCGTAGCGTCGGGAGCTTACACAGATACGCAGTATTTT

D gene: NA
clone size: NA
J gene: TRBJ1-4
V gene: TRBV7-9
CDR3 protein: CASSLVAGKGEKLFF
CDR3 DNA: TGTGCCAGCAGCTTAGTGGCCGGGAAGGGTGAAAAACTGTTTTTT

D gene: NA
clone size: NA
J gene: TRBJ2-6
V gene: TRBV18
CDR3 protein: CASSSTVRAGANVLTF
CDR3 DNA: TGTGCCAGCTCATCGACAGTTCGGGCCGGGGCCAACGTCCTGACTTTC

D gene: TRBD2
clone size: NA
J gene: TRBJ2-7
V gene: TRBV28
CDR3 protein: CASSLTSGTYEQYF
CDR3 DNA: TGTGCCAGCAGTTTAACTAGCGGCACCTACGAGCAGTACTTC

D gene: NA
clone size: NA
J gene: TRBJ2-7
V gene: TRBV11-2
CDR3 protein: CASSSFSGLNYEQYF
CDR3 DNA: TGTGCCAGCAGCTCGTTCTCAGGGCTTAACTACGAGCAGTACTTC

D gene: TRBD2
clone size: NA
J gene: TRBJ2-1
V gene: TRBV5-1
CDR3 protein: CASSVGSREGNEQFF
CDR3 DNA: TGCGCCAGCAGCGTCGGTTCCAGGGAGGGGAATGAGCAGTTCTTC

D gene: NA
clone size: NA
J gene: TRBJ1-1
V gene: TRBV7-2
CDR3 protein: CASSLGLGQLNTEAFF
CDR3 DNA: TGTGCCAGCAGCTTAGGCCTCGGACAGTTGAACACTGAAGCTTTCTTT

D gene: NA
clone size: NA
J gene: TRBJ1-1
V gene: TRBV19
CDR3 protein: CASRRGVLFSEAFF
CDR3 DNA: TGTGCCAGTAGGCGCGGGGTACTTTTTTCTGAAGCTTTCTTT

D gene: TRBD1
clone size: NA
J gene: TRBJ2-7
V gene: TRBV30
CDR3 protein: CAWGLGQGAEQYF
CDR3 DNA: TGTGCCTGGGGATTGGGACAGGGCGCCGAGCAGTACTTC

D gene: TRBD1
clone size: NA
J gene: TRBJ1-6
V gene: TRBV19
CDR3 protein: CASRTGTGSSPLHF
CDR3 DNA: TGTGCCAGTAGAACCGGGACAGGGTCGTCACCCCTCCACTTT

D gene: NA
clone size: NA
J gene: TRBJ2-1
V gene: TRBV5-1
CDR3 protein: CASSPDGGGDEQFF
CDR3 DNA: TGCGCCAGCAGCCCTGACGGGGGTGGGGATGAGCAGTTCTTC

D gene: NA
clone size: NA
J gene: TRBJ1-5
V gene: TRBV6-5
CDR3 protein: CASSSPTMNSNQPQHF
CDR3 DNA: TGTGCCAGCAGTTCACCTACCATGAATAGCAATCAGCCCCAGCATTTT

D gene: TRBD1
clone size: NA
J gene: TRBJ2-5
V gene: TRBV12-5
CDR3 protein: CASGLGTGGWRETQYF
CDR3 DNA: TGTGCTAGTGGTTTGGGGACAGGGGGATGGAGGGAGACCCAGTACTTC

D gene: NA
clone size: NA
J gene: TRBJ1-1
V gene: TRBV13
CDR3 protein: CASSLTGSGALNTEAFF
CDR3 DNA: TGTGCCAGCAGCCTTACTGGTTCTGGGGCTTTGAACACTGAAGCTTTCTTT

D gene: NA
clone size: NA
J gene: TRBJ2-7
V gene: TRBV11-2
CDR3 protein: CASSDIKVGEQYF
CDR3 DNA: TGTGCCAGCAGCGACATTAAGGTCGGCGAGCAGTACTTC

D gene: NA
clone size: few
J gene: TRBJ2-1
V gene: TRBV5-1
CDR3 protein: CASSLATVEIPYNEQFF
CDR3 DNA: TGCGCCAGCAGCTTGGCCACCGTTGAGATCCCCTACAATGAGCAGTTCTTC

D gene: TRBD1
clone size: NA
J gene: TRBJ2-2
V gene: TRBV30
CDR3 protein: CAWSRDRGSSGELFF
CDR3 DNA: TGTGCCTGGAGTAGGGACAGGGGTTCTTCCGGGGAGCTGTTTTTT

D gene: TRBD1
clone size: NA
J gene: TRBJ1-6
V gene: TRBV9
CDR3 protein: CASSARQGDSPLHF
CDR3 DNA: TGTGCCAGCAGCGCGCGACAGGGTGATTCACCCCTCCACTTT

D gene: NA
clone size: NA
J gene: TRBJ2-2
V gene: TRBV12-2
CDR3 protein: CASRPSQGQGSSGELFF
CDR3 DNA: TGTGCAAGTCGCCCATCTCAGGGACAGGGCTCCAGCGGGGAGCTGTTTTTT

D gene: NA
clone size: NA
J gene: TRBJ2-7
V gene: TRBV27
CDR3 protein: CASSLFLGQPYEQYF
CDR3 DNA: TGTGCCAGCAGTTTATTTTTAGGACAACCCTACGAGCAGTACTTC

D gene: NA
clone size: NA
J gene: TRBJ1-2
V gene: TRBV4-3
CDR3 protein: CASSQDRGYGYTF
CDR3 DNA: TGCGCCAGCAGCCAAGACCGCGGTTATGGCTACACCTTC

D gene: NA
clone size: NA
J gene: TRBJ2-7
V gene: TRBV7-2
CDR3 protein: CASSPGGSDEQYF
CDR3 DNA: TGTGCCAGCAGCCCCGGAGGGAGCGACGAGCAGTACTTC

D gene: NA
clone size: NA
J gene: TRBJ1-1
V gene: TRBV7-2
CDR3 protein: CASSLAPQTEAFF
CDR3 DNA: TGTGCCAGCAGCTTAGCCCCCCAAACTGAAGCTTTCTTT

D gene: NA
clone size: few
J gene: TRBJ1-2
V gene: TRBV6-5
CDR3 protein: CASSYRRRTAPGGYTF
CDR3 DNA: TGTGCCAGCAGTTACCGGCGTAGGACAGCTCCAGGGGGCTACACCTTC

D gene: NA
clone size: once
J gene: TRBJ1-2
V gene: TRBV6-4
CDR3 protein: CASSDYPIFAPASGGYTF
CDR3 DNA: TGTGCCAGCAGTGACTACCCGATTTTCGCCCCAGCCTCAGGTGGCTACACCTTC

D gene: TRBD1
clone size: NA
J gene: TRBJ1-5
V gene: TRBV7-2
CDR3 protein: CASSLDRGLYQPQHF
CDR3 DNA: TGTGCCAGCAGCCTGGACAGGGGGCTATATCAGCCCCAGCATTTT

D gene: TRBD1
clone size: NA
J gene: TRBJ2-1
V gene: TRBV27
CDR3 protein: CASSQLDRVVYNEQFF
CDR3 DNA: TGTGCCAGCAGTCAGTTGGACAGGGTTGTCTACAATGAGCAGTTCTTC

D gene: NA
clone size: NA
J gene: TRBJ2-6
V gene: TRBV6-4
CDR3 protein: CASSEGHGSGANVLTF
CDR3 DNA: TGTGCCAGCAGTGAAGGACATGGCTCTGGGGCCAACGTCCTGACTTTC

D gene: TRBD1
clone size: NA
J gene: TRBJ2-1
V gene: TRBV5-1
CDR3 protein: CASSLGQGDGNEQFF
CDR3 DNA: TGCGCCAGCAGCTTGGGGCAGGGGGACGGCAATGAGCAGTTCTTC

D gene: TRBD1
clone size: NA
J gene: TRBJ2-7
V gene: TRBV4-3
CDR3 protein: CASSQGTGIYEQYF
CDR3 DNA: TGCGCCAGCAGCCAAGGGACAGGGATCTACGAGCAGTACTTC

D gene: NA
clone size: NA
J gene: TRBJ1-2
V gene: TRBV6-5
CDR3 protein: CASSQGHYGYTF
CDR3 DNA: TGTGCCAGCAGTCAGGGCCACTATGGCTACACCTTC

D gene: NA
clone size: NA
J gene: TRBJ2-7
V gene: TRBV5-1
CDR3 protein: CASSLTRGYEQYF
CDR3 DNA: TGCGCCAGCAGCTTAACCAGGGGCTACGAGCAGTACTTC

D gene: NA
clone size: NA
J gene: TRBJ1-5
V gene: TRBV19
CDR3 protein: CASQPGSYNQPQHF
CDR3 DNA: TGTGCCAGCCAGCCCGGGTCTTACAATCAGCCCCAGCATTTT

D gene: NA
clone size: NA
J gene: TRBJ2-7
V gene: TRBV5-6
CDR3 protein: CASSLAPPREQYF
CDR3 DNA: TGTGCCAGCAGCTTGGCCCCCCCTAGGGAGCAGTACTTC

D gene: TRBD1
clone size: NA
J gene: TRBJ1-2
V gene: TRBV7-2
CDR3 protein: CASSLGTGANYGYTF
CDR3 DNA: TGTGCCAGCAGCCTCGGGACAGGGGCTAACTATGGCTACACCTTC

D gene: TRBD1
clone size: NA
J gene: TRBJ1-2
V gene: TRBV6-1
CDR3 protein: CASSGGQGVSTNYGYTF
CDR3 DNA: TGTGCCAGCAGTGGGGGACAGGGGGTATCTACTAACTATGGCTACACCTTC

D gene: NA
clone size: NA
J gene: TRBJ1-2
V gene: TRBV30
CDR3 protein: CAWSVTEHGYTF
CDR3 DNA: TGTGCCTGGAGTGTAACAGAACATGGCTACACCTTC

D gene: TRBD1
clone size: NA
J gene: TRBJ1-2
V gene: TRBV7-9
CDR3 protein: CASTNRDRYYGYTF
CDR3 DNA: TGTGCCAGCACCAACAGGGACAGATACTATGGCTACACCTTC